A single sample is the source of the 28 T cell receptor beta chains below, sequenced in a study of shared clonotypes between healthy human individuals. TCRdb's table, derived via immunoSEQ multiplex PCR, lists solely in-frame clones and lacks some. The sample has 2 million to 2.5 million clones; roughly 93% are singletons. The source material was naive CD4+ T cells from PBMCs. Subset indicated: CD45RA+ positively selected. Every receptor here comes from a man aged 18 to 30 in good health. Some clones in this sample may be carry-over from other donors' samples.

The rearrangement joins TRBV6-6 to TRBJ2-5; 7 nucleotides agree with TRBD1. The CDR3 runs 13 residues. Germline V gene sequence: CDR1 MNHNY, CDR2 SVGAGI (reference sequence). V trimming: 7 bases; J trimming: 2 bases; junction bases outside the gene matches: 4. The CDR3: CASKDRSQETQYF. The CDR3 nucleotides read TGTGCCAGCAAGGACAGGTCACAAGAGACCCAGTACTTC.

Comments on this clone: The same CDR3 arises from other DNA sequences in this sample as well. The chain carries TRBV6-5 and TRBJ1-2; tentatively, D is TRBD1 (5 bases). This CDR3 is built from 11 residues. The V end was cut by 5 bases, the J end by 5 bases, with 6 bases between. CDR1 and CDR2 (germline): MNHEY, SVGAGI. CDR3 amino acids: CASSEGYGYTF. The DNA for the CDR3 is TGTGCCAGCAGTGAGGGGTATGGCTACACCTTC.

Note on this clone: At one end the junction does not follow the germline gene, possibly because of a read error. The sample contains more than one DNA sequence encoding this CDR3. This chain connects TRBV5-5 to TRBJ1-4; 7 bases fit TRBD1. There are 14 residues in the CDR3. Germline V gene data show CDR1 as SGHKS and CDR2 as YYEKEE (reference sequence). CDR3: CASSSGQANEKLFF. In DNA, the CDR3 is TGTGCCAGCAGCTCAGGACAGGCTAATGAAAAACTGTTCTTT. Full variable domain (missing parts from reference TRBV5-5 and TRBJ1-4): DAGVTQSPTHLIKTRGQQVTLRCSPISGHKSVSWYQQVLGQGPQFIFQYYEKEERGRGNFPDRFSARQFPNYSSELNVNALLLGDSALYLCASSSGQANEKLFFGSGTQLSVL.

The CDR3, as DNA: TGTGCCAGCAGTGGGGCTAGCGGGAGAAGGTATGAGCAGTTCTTC. Its translation: CASSGASGRRYEQFF. V and J are TRBV2 and TRBJ2-1; 10 bases line up with TRBD2. The V gene end was trimmed by 4 bases and the J gene end by 8 bases; junction bases not matched to a gene: 8. Germline V gene sequence: CDR1 SNHLY, CDR2 FYNNEI. The CDR3 consists of 15 residues. The full variable domain, rest sourced from reference TRBV2 and TRBJ2-1, is EPEVTQTPSHQVTQMGQEVILRCVPISNHLYFYWYRQILGQKVEFLVSFYNNEISEKSEIFDDQFSVERPDGSNFTLKIRSTKLEDSAMYFCASSGASGRRYEQFFGPGTRLTVL.

The V call is TRBV7-9, the J call TRBJ1-6; D ambiguous. The germline V gene has CDR1 SEHNR and CDR2 FQNEAQ (reference sequence). Trimming shortened V by 3 bases and J by 12 bases, and 9 bases separated the two germline ends. The CDR3 spans 12 residues. The CDR3 sequence: CASSFPFGPLHF. Here the CDR3 DNA reads TGTGCCAGCAGCTTTCCGTTTGGACCCCTCCACTTT.

The chain links TRBV19 to TRBJ2-7; TRBD1 or TRBD2 may be the D gene (5 bases each). This CDR3 comprises 20 residues. Trimming pared 5 bases from V and 3 bases from J, leaving 32 bases between. Germline values: CDR1 LNHDA, CDR2 SQIVND (reference sequence). The CDR3: CASSPARRQTKPLGHYEQYF. The CDR3 DNA is TGTGCCAGTAGTCCGGCGCGTCGACAGACTAAACCCCTAGGACACTACGAGCAGTACTTC.

The chain couples TRBV9 to TRBJ2-3; 7 bases align to TRBD2. V lost 0 bases to trimming and J lost 4 bases; unmatched junction nucleotides: 5. Germline CDR1 and CDR2: SGDLS and YYNGEE. This CDR3 has 15 residues. The CDR3 protein is CASSVAPRGADTQYF. The CDR3 region has the DNA TGTGCCAGCAGCGTAGCCCCCCGGGGGGCAGATACGCAGTATTTT.

This chain joins TRBV4-1 and TRBJ2-2; D may be TRBD1 (8 bases). This CDR3 spans 15 amino acids. V was shortened by 4 bases and J by 5 bases, with 14 bases between the two germline ends. Per germline, CDR1 MGHRA and CDR2 YSYEKL. The CDR3 DNA reads as TGCGCCAGCAGCCTAACAGGGGGGGTTACCGGGGAGCTGTTTTTT. Its translation is CASSLTGGVTGELFF.

The CDR3 DNA follows: TGTGCCAGTAGTACTACCCGAGGGGGTAGGGAGCAGTTCTTC. Translated: CASSTTRGGREQFF. The V call is TRBV19, the J call TRBJ2-1; D might be TRBD1 (6 bases). V lost 4 bases and J 10 bases, leaving 17 bases between the germline ends. CDR1 is LNHDA and CDR2 is SQIVND in the germline V gene (reference sequence). The CDR3 contains 14 residues.

The chain links TRBV28 to TRBJ1-2, with D uncertain. CDR1 MDHEN and CDR2 SYDVKM come from the germline V gene. Trimming took off 6 bases at V and 4 bases at J, with 15 bases between the two ends. The CDR3 loop spans 14 amino acids. Here the CDR3 reads CASRDGSGIYGYTF. As DNA, the CDR3 is TGTGCCAGCAGGGACGGGTCCGGAATCTATGGCTACACCTTC.

The chain links TRBV6-1 to TRBJ2-5; 7 nucleotides match TRBD2. Losses at the gene ends were 6 bases for V and 4 bases for J; bases not matched to a gene: 5. This CDR3 comprises 13 residues. Per germline, CDR1 MNHNS and CDR2 SASEGT. Here the CDR3 DNA reads TGTGCCAGCAGGCAGGGACTAACAGAGACCCAGTACTTC. This translates into CASRQGLTETQYF.

On this clone: At the DNA level, this CDR3 is encoded by other sequences in the same sample as well. The chain links TRBV18 to TRBJ1-1, with D unresolved. CDR3 size: 13 residues. Trimming pared 4 bases from V and 0 bases from J, leaving 6 bases between. Germline V gives CDR1 KGHSH, CDR2 LQKENI. The CDR3 nucleotides read TGTGCCAGCTCACGCGACTTGAACACTGAAGCTTTCTTT. This translates into CASSRDLNTEAFF.

A word on this clone: Other DNA sequences within the sample encode an identical CDR3. CDR3 amino acids: CASSWTAENYGYTF. CDR3 DNA: TGCGCCAGCAGCTGGACAGCCGAAAACTATGGCTACACCTTC. The V call is TRBV5-1, the J call TRBJ1-2; D is possibly TRBD1 (6 bases). The germline V and J ends were trimmed by 3 bases and 2 bases, with 11 bases remaining between them. Germline V gene data show CDR1 as SGHRS and CDR2 as YFSETQ. The CDR3 totals 14 residues.

V gene TRBV27 combines with J gene TRBJ2-3; D may be TRBD2 (5 bases). The germline V gene encodes CDR1 MNHEY and CDR2 SMNVEV (reference sequence). This CDR3 has 16 residues. V was trimmed by 1 base and J by 1 base, leaving 12 bases between them. CDR3 in amino acids: CASSLLALGRTDTQYF. The CDR3 DNA follows: TGTGCCAGCAGTTTATTGGCACTAGGTCGCACAGATACGCAGTATTTT.

V is TRBV7-6 and J is TRBJ2-3, with 8 bases lining up with TRBD2. The CDR3 is made up of 16 amino acids. V shed 5 bases and J 1 base; nucleotides not matched to a gene: 8. Per germline, CDR1 SGHVS and CDR2 FNYEAQ. In DNA, the CDR3 is TGTGCCAGCAGCCGTTCGGGAGGGCCGGGCACAGATACGCAGTATTTT. Amino acid sequence: CASSRSGGPGTDTQYF.

The rearrangement links TRBV4-1 to TRBJ2-1, with 11 bases fitting TRBD2. Germline-derived CDR1 and CDR2 are MGHRA and YSYEKL. Trimming took 8 bases from V and 8 from J; bases not matched to a gene: 8. The CDR3 loop spans 14 amino acids. CDR3 bases: TGCGCCAGCGGACGACTAGCGGGAATTTATGAGCAGTTCTTC. It specifies CASGRLAGIYEQFF.

This chain joins TRBV7-8 and TRBJ1-1; 8 nucleotides line up with TRBD1. Per the germline V gene, CDR1 is SGHVS and CDR2 is FQNEAQ. Losses at the gene ends were 5 bases for V and 6 bases for J; bases not matched to a gene: 11. This CDR3 spans 15 amino acids. The CDR3 DNA reads as TGTGCCAGCAGCCTAAGGGACAGGCGAGGGGCTGAAGCTTTCTTT. It yields the protein CASSLRDRRGAEAFF.

J is TRBJ2-3 and V is TRBV7-3, with no clear D. Deletions cut 4 bases from V and 6 bases from J, with 17 bases between. CDR3 length: 15 residues. Germline values: CDR1 SGHTA, CDR2 FQGTGA. The CDR3 protein is CASSSAPSMGDTQYF. In DNA form, the CDR3 reads TGTGCCAGCAGCTCAGCACCAAGCATGGGGGATACGCAGTATTTT.

The J gene is TRBJ2-1, the V gene TRBV14; D ambiguous. Germline assignment: CDR1 SGHDN and CDR2 FVKESK. This CDR3 comprises 12 residues. V was shortened by 4 bases and J by 10 bases, with 11 bases between the two germline ends. The DNA for the CDR3 is TGTGCCAGCAGCCGCCCCTTTAGGGAGCAGTTCTTC. Translating gives CASSRPFREQFF.

The rearrangement uses TRBV19 and TRBJ2-2; TRBD2 matches at 7 bases. This CDR3 contains 16 residues. With V trimmed by 4 bases and J by 4 bases, 9 bases remained unmatched. CDR1 and CDR2 from the germline V gene are LNHDA and SQIVND (reference sequence). For the CDR3, the DNA is TGTGCCAGTAGTACTCCGGGGGGAGCGGGCACCGGGGAGCTGTTTTTT. Amino acids: CASSTPGGAGTGELFF.

The chain combines TRBV7-9 with TRBJ2-3; TRBD1 might be the D (6 bases). CDR1 is SEHNR, CDR2 FQNEAQ, per germline (reference sequence). Trimming cost V 5 bases and J 3 bases, with 9 bases left between them. The CDR3 totals 13 residues. DNA for the CDR3: TGTGCCAGCAGCCGACAGGAGACAGATACGCAGTATTTT. Its translation is CASSRQETDTQYF.

The chain is built from TRBV5-6 and TRBJ2-2; no clear D. This CDR3 is built from 15 residues. Germline V gene sequence: CDR1 SGHDT, CDR2 YYEEEE. V was clipped by 0 bases and J by 4 bases, with 10 bases between them. This CDR3 reads CASSLVELPTGELFF. In DNA, the CDR3 is TGTGCCAGCAGCTTGGTGGAATTACCCACCGGGGAGCTGTTTTTT.

This clone appeared once. J is TRBJ2-2 and V is TRBV7-2; D ambiguous. Trimming removed 6 bases at V and 3 bases at J, with 14 bases between. The CDR3 runs to 15 residues. Germline values: CDR1 SGHTA, CDR2 FQGNSA. The CDR3 here is CASSGRPLHTGELFF. The CDR3 coding sequence is TGTGCCAGCAGTGGTCGACCCCTCCACACCGGGGAGCTGTTTTTT.

V and J are TRBV2 and TRBJ2-7; TRBD1 aligns across 7 bases. Germline V gene data show CDR1 as SNHLY and CDR2 as FYNNEI. The CDR3 length is 14 residues. The V and J ends lost 6 bases and 3 bases, in that order; junction bases with no gene match: 8. CDR3 sequence: CASRDRPGDYEQYF. The CDR3 nucleotides are TGTGCCAGCAGGGACAGGCCTGGGGACTACGAGCAGTACTTC. The whole variable domain, filled in from reference TRBV2 and TRBJ2-7, reads EPEVTQTPSHQVTQMGQEVILRCVPISNHLYFYWYRQILGQKVEFLVSFYNNEISEKSEIFDDQFSVERPDGSNFTLKIRSTKLEDSAMYFCASRDRPGDYEQYFGPGTRLTVT.

The chain uses TRBV5-1 and TRBJ2-1; the match to TRBD2 covers 13 bases. Germline V gives CDR1 SGHRS, CDR2 YFSETQ. This CDR3 region has 19 residues. Unmatched junction bases numbered 15, after V lost 2 bases and J lost 7 bases. The CDR3 region is CASSFPGQGTSGKRNEQFF. The CDR3 DNA reads as TGCGCCAGCAGCTTTCCGGGACAGGGGACTAGCGGGAAACGAAATGAGCAGTTCTTC. The whole variable domain, remainder taken from reference TRBV5-1 and TRBJ2-1, is KAGVTQTPRYLIKTRGQQVTLSCSPISGHRSVSWYQQTPGQGLQFLFEYFSETQRNKGNFPGRFSGRQFSNSRSEMNVSTLELGDSALYLCASSFPGQGTSGKRNEQFFGPGTRLTVL.

The chain joins TRBV5-1 to TRBJ2-1; D call uncertain. With 4 bases removed from V and 15 bases from J, the gap between germline ends came to 20 bases. CDR3 length: 13 residues. Germline assignment: CDR1 SGHRS and CDR2 YFSETQ. The CDR3 DNA reads as TGCGCCAGCAGCCCGGGCTTCAATTGGGCCGGGTTCTTC. Protein product: CASSPGFNWAGFF. The full variable domain, its missing parts supplied by reference TRBV5-1 and TRBJ2-1, is KAGVTQTPRYLIKTRGQQVTLSCSPISGHRSVSWYQQTPGQGLQFLFEYFSETQRNKGNFPGRFSGRQFSNSRSEMNVSTLELGDSALYLCASSPGFNWAGFFGPGTRLTVL.

The chain has TRBV27 and TRBJ2-3; D ambiguous. There are 12 residues in the CDR3. Germline V gene sequence: CDR1 MNHEY, CDR2 SMNVEV (reference sequence). Trimming took off 5 bases at V and 9 bases at J, with 12 bases between the two ends. The CDR3: CASSKLGPTQYF. CDR3 in DNA: TGTGCCAGCAGTAAACTGGGTCCGACGCAGTATTTT.

This chain links TRBV9 with TRBJ2-3, with a possible D match to TRBD2 (6 bases). The V gene's germline CDR1 is SGDLS and CDR2 YYNGEE. The CDR3 sequence is 15 residues long. The ends were cut back, 4 bases at V and 0 bases at J, with 12 bases in the middle. The CDR3 is CASSPGGISTDTQYF. The CDR3 DNA reads TGTGCCAGCAGCCCCGGGGGAATAAGCACAGATACGCAGTATTTT.